This TCR beta chain was captured in a study of blood T cells in healthy people across ages (dated by TCRdb to between 2014 and 2016). About the study as a whole: Template switching captured roughly one uniquely barcoded TCR beta cDNA molecule per two T cells in model experiments. The study analyzed two additional independent replicas of 1 million unique cDNA reads from the same blood draw for two donors, one aged 18 to 30 and one aged 80 or older. Age-related changes in TCR beta repertoire diversity were measured in the study by deep sequencing normalized with unique cDNA molecular identifiers. The donors were divided into four age groups: young (average around 16 years), middle-aged (approximately 39), aged (approximately 62) and long-lived (about 84). To avoid experimental bias, donors of different ages were distributed randomly across sequencing lanes.

In the germline V gene (reference sequence), CDR1 corresponds to SEHNR and CDR2 to FQNEAQ. V is cut by 4 bases and J by 0 bases, and the space between the germline ends is 6 bases. The CDR3 runs 13 residues from the cysteine to the phenylalanine. Only the CDR3 DNA stays, 39 bases, in frame from base 1. The 39 donors, aged about 6 to 95 years, were systemically healthy Caucasian individuals from Russia. Around 9.8 milliliters of peripheral blood were collected from each donor into EDTA-treated Vacutainer tubes. Ficoll-Paque density-gradient centrifugation was used to isolate PBMCs, with at least 6.5 million per sample. Trizol reagent was used to extract total RNA from the PBMCs, yielding at least 6 micrograms per sample. For every donor, an aliquot of PBMCs went through flow cytometry to measure the percentages of naive CD45RAhigh/CD27high T cells. This clonotype was seen a few times. Its cognate antigen has yet to be identified. Within one base of it there is no much larger clone, and no base qualities were kept.

Receptor libraries were prepared by 5' RACE. These reads were obtained on an Illumina HiSeq 2500. A second PCR of 7 to 11 cycles was performed with a sample-barcoded 5' primer and a J-beta primer mix. Each TCR beta cDNA molecule received a unique molecular identifier from a template-switch 5' adaptor carrying 12 random nucleotides. Each sample yielded at least 2.5 million CDR3-containing paired-end reads. First-strand cDNA was synthesized from all RNA with the Mint cDNA synthesis kit, primed by a TRBC-specific oligonucleotide. All cDNA was treated with uracil-DNA glycosylase and then went through a first 18-cycle PCR with the universal primers M1SS and BC2_uni_R. The source study handled its data this way. For normalization, 1 million high-quality reads were randomly selected from each sample, with every read carrying a distinct molecular identifier. Instead of being binned into consensus sequences, reads that shared molecular identifiers were thrown out. MiTCR, run with a Q25 quality threshold and the strictest error-elimination algorithm, handled CDR3 identification, clonotype clustering and error correction. A nonparametric unseen species model with Euler transformation was used to estimate a lower bound on total TCR beta diversity. The raw public reads went through TCRdb reprocessing: fastp at Q25, MiXCR clone calling, in-frame beta chains kept. Rows matching on CDR3 protein sequence are summarized as one entry with the most common DNA and genes. The V and J calls here are based on TCRdb, not the publication. The sample table records 600,000 to 650,000 distinct CDR3 sequences; roughly 53% of these occur just once. The ten largest clones capture approximately 37% of the sample.

The paper's findings and limits, for the study overall: Because the CMV infection status of the donors was unknown, age-related changes in expanded clonotypes may potentially have been confounded. Conclusive comparison of naive and antigen-experienced compartments was prevented by the profiling of bulk unsorted PBMCs. Compared with the aged group, more naive CD4+ T cells, fewer expanded clones and increased TCR diversity were shown by the long-lived group, suggesting age selection. Estimates of total diversity based on one million sequenced T cells were regarded as lower bounds and as underestimates. Observed TCR beta diversity per million T cells fell roughly linearly with age, and a significant reduction was already apparent by age roughly 40. There was a strong correlation between observed TCR beta diversity and the percentage of naive T cells measured by flow cytometry.

The rearrangement combines TRBV7-9 with TRBJ2-5; no D gene can be assigned with confidence. This sequence was found in a man aged 55 to 69 in good health. The sequenced sample consisted of blood. The CDR3 amino acid sequence is: CASSSPNQETQYF. The sequenced DNA: TGTGCCAGCAGCTCACCGAACCAAGAGACCCAGTACTTC.